The text below deals with one T cell receptor beta chain. Patients had to be free of confetti depigmentation, indicating active vitiligo. This record comes from a study of resident and recirculating memory T cells in vitiligo. CDR3 length: 15 residues. CDR1 is LNHNV and CDR2 is YYDKDF in the germline V gene (reference sequence). The trim removed 0 bases at V and 2 bases at J, leaving 3 bases unmatched. The data were produced by immunoSEQ multiplex PCR, yet TCRdb's version contains in-frame clones alone and is incomplete. The sample lists fewer than 80,000 clones, approximately 93% occurring once. This receptor was obtained from a male donor with vitiligo. The source material was blood. The V call is TRBV15, the J call TRBJ2-7; 8 positions agree with TRBD2. In nucleotides, the CDR3 is TGTGCCACCAGCAGAGACGCGGGGGGCACCTACGAGCAGTACTTC. Amino acids: CATSRDAGGTYEQYF. Supplemented by reference TRBV15 and TRBJ2-7, the full variable domain reads DAMVIQNPRYQVTQFGKPVTLSCSQTLNHNVMYWYQQKSSQAPKLLFHYYDKDFNNEADTPDNFQSRRPNTSFCFLDIRSPGLGDTAMYLCATSRDAGGTYEQYFGPGTRLTVT.